The clone carrying this T cell receptor beta chain was seen a few times. This sample was included in a study of blood T cell repertoires in COVID-19. Study-level information: There were acute and convalescent COVID-19 samples, and they came from the United States, Italy and Spain. The cDNA or gDNA used as material had been derived from T cells, B-cell-depleted T cells, or PBMCs.

The protocol was immunoSEQ multiplex PCR, while the TCRdb copy is restricted to in-frame clones and leaves out a portion. The sample records approximately 71,000 clones, about 86% being singletons. The receptor was derived from a man aged 50 to 60 with acute or convalescent COVID-19. The specimen sequenced was peripheral blood.

CDR3 residues: CASSKGSGNTEAFF. The CDR3 bases are TGTGCCAGCAGCAAGGGGAGTGGGAACACTGAAGCTTTCTTT. V and J are TRBV21-1 and TRBJ1-1. TRBV21-1 is reported as a pseudogene. CDR3 length: 14 residues.